The TCR beta chain described here comes from a study of blood T cell repertoires in COVID-19. On the study more broadly: The United States, Italy and Spain were the sources of the acute and convalescent COVID-19 samples. From T cells, B-cell-depleted T cells, or PBMCs came the material, which was cDNA or gDNA.

In the original workflow: Reference gene primer amplification yielded estimated nucleated cell counts. Sequencing was performed with immunoSEQ multiplex PCR; in TCRdb, only in-frame clones are kept and a portion is missing. V, J and clone size are taken as reported in that table, and D and trimming were inferred from the DNA itself. The data hold approximately 3,300 clones, with around 93% observed a single time. CDR3 length: 13 amino acids. Deletions cut 8 bases from V and 10 bases from J, with 18 bases between. Germline CDR1 reads GTSNPN; CDR2 reads SVGIG (reference sequence). Source material: peripheral blood. The chain couples TRBV30 to TRBJ1-6, with D possibly matching TRBD1 (5 bases). This TCR was sampled from a human donor in a cohort sampled during active COVID-19. The CDR3 DNA sequence: TGTGCCAGCCAGAGAGACAGTAGATCACCCCTCCACTTT. This codes for CASQRDSRSPLHF.